This is a list of T cell receptor beta chains from one sample in a study of shared clonotypes between healthy human individuals. TCRdb's copy holds only in-frame clones and misses some; the assay was immunoSEQ multiplex PCR. The sample contains about 2.3 million clones, roughly 93% of which appear only once. Sequenced input: naive CD4+ T cells from PBMCs. Every receptor here comes from a young man in good health. Some clones in this sample may be carry-over from other donors' samples. The CDR3 runs from the conserved cysteine through the conserved F or W. A D gene is named only where the DNA matches it firmly.

V: TRBV7-6
length: 17
D: .
J: TRBJ1-1
CDR3: CASSLGPLRGAGTEAFF

V: TRBV5-1
length: 16
D: TRBD1
J: TRBJ1-5
CDR3: CASSSAPQGAGQPQHF

V: TRBV15
length: 15
D: TRBD1
J: TRBJ2-7
CDR3: CATSRSPGQVYEQYF

V: TRBV7-6
length: 16
D: TRBD2
J: TRBJ2-3
CDR3: CASSLELAGVTDTQYF

V: TRBV5-1
length: 13
D: TRBD1
J: TRBJ1-1
CDR3: CASSPGQVGKAFF

V: TRBV20-1
length: 11
D: .
J: TRBJ2-1
CDR3: CSARYYNEQFF

V: TRBV5-1
length: 14
D: TRBD1
J: TRBJ1-1
CDR3: CASSADRQNTEAFF

V: TRBV28
length: 15
D: .
J: TRBJ1-3
CDR3: CASSLARRSGNTIYF

V: TRBV4-1
length: 17
D: TRBD2
J: TRBJ2-1
CDR3: CASSRTWTSGIHNEQFF

V: TRBV5-1
length: 15
D: TRBD1
J: TRBJ1-2
CDR3: CASSSPGQGPYGYTF

V: TRBV2
length: 17
D: TRBD1
J: TRBJ1-5
CDR3: CASSASGGWGGILPQHF

V: TRBV27
length: 15
D: .
J: TRBJ2-2
CDR3: CASRARISNTGELFF